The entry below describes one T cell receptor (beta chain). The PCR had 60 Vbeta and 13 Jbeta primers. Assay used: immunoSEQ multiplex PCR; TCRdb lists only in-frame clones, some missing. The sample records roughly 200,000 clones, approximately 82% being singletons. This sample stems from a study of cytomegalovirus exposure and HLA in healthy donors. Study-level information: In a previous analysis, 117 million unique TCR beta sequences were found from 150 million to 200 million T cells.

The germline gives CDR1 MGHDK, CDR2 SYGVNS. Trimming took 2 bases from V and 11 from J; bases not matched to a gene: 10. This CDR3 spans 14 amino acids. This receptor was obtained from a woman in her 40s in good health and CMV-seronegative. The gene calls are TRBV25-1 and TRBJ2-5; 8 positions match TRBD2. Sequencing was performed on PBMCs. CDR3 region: CASSEIGSGGEQYF. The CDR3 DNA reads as TGTGCCAGCAGTGAAATCGGTTCGGGGGGGGAGCAGTACTTC.